Shown below are 23 T cell receptor beta chains from a single sample sequenced in a study of blood T cell repertoires in COVID-19. Clones were read by immunoSEQ multiplex PCR, and TCRdb kept only the in-frame ones, dropping some. The repertoire holds nearly 90,000 clones, with around 90% as singletons. Sequenced sample: peripheral blood. The receptors were sampled from an elderly man with acute or convalescent COVID-19.

This chain uses TRBV19 with TRBJ2-1; TRBD2 matches 10 bases. There are 14 residues in the CDR3. Germline loops: CDR1 LNHDA, CDR2 SQIVND (reference sequence). Trimming took 5 bases from V and 10 from J; bases not matched to a gene: 8. CDR3 nucleotides: TGTGCCAGTAGTGTCGGACTAGCGGCCAGGGAGCAGTTCTTC. Protein: CASSVGLAAREQFF.

The chain links TRBV5-1 to TRBJ1-2, with a possible D match to TRBD1 (5 bases). CDR1 and CDR2 from the germline V gene are SGHRS and YFSETQ. The CDR3 is 13 amino acids. V gave up 0 bases and J gave up 5 bases, with 8 bases separating them. CDR3 loop: CASSLEQDYGYTF. The CDR3 coding sequence is TGCGCCAGCAGCTTGGAACAGGATTATGGCTACACCTTC.

The gene calls are TRBV20-1 and TRBJ1-1; tentatively, D is TRBD1 (5 bases). Trimming pared 3 bases from V and 4 bases from J, leaving 6 bases between. The germline gives CDR1 DFQATT, CDR2 SNEGSKA (reference sequence). There are 11 residues in the CDR3. The DNA for the CDR3 is TGCAGTGCTAGGGGGGGCACTGAAGCTTTCTTT. This encodes CSARGGTEAFF.

The chain employs TRBV5-3 and TRBJ1-1; D may be TRBD1 (5 bases). TRBV5-3 is flagged as an ORF with uncertain function. The V and J ends lost 3 bases and 1 base respectively, with 37 bases between them. The CDR3 is made up of 23 amino acids. Here the CDR3 DNA reads TGTGCCAGAAGCTCACACCTCCGGGACTTAATGTGGTGGGTGGGGAAGAAGAACACTGAAGCTTTCTTT. Residues: CARSSHLRDLMWWVGKKNTEAFF.

This clone has just one count. The chain links TRBV7-3 to TRBJ1-4; 11 bases are a match to TRBD1. J gave up 0 bases and V 6 bases, and 0 bases lay outside the gene matches. The CDR3 loop spans 15 amino acids. Germline V gene lookup returns CDR1 SGHTA and CDR2 FQGTGA. In nucleotides, the CDR3 is TGTGCCAGCAGGGGACAGGGGGCAACTAATGAAAAACTGTTTTTT. This translates into CASRGQGATNEKLFF.

The CDR3: CASSLRGKPTEAFF. CDR3 bases: TGTGCCAGCAGCTTAAGAGGCAAGCCGACTGAAGCTTTCTTT. The chain joins TRBV7-3 to TRBJ1-1; D gene unclear. The V and J ends lost 1 base and 5 bases respectively, with 11 bases between them. Germline-derived CDR1 and CDR2 are SGHTA and FQGTGA. This CDR3 has 14 residues.

The chain is built from TRBV7-2 and TRBJ1-4; 8 positions agree with TRBD1. Unmatched junction bases numbered 7, after V lost 5 bases and J lost 5 bases. The germline V gene has CDR1 SGHTA and CDR2 FQGNSA. The CDR3 sequence is 15 residues long. Here the CDR3 reads CASSLRTGKNEKLFF. Written as DNA, the CDR3 is TGTGCCAGCAGCCTAAGGACAGGGAAGAATGAAAAACTGTTTTTT.

V usage is TRBV6-6 and J usage is TRBJ2-7; maybe TRBD1 (5 bases). This CDR3 spans 13 amino acids. Deletions cut 6 bases from V and 2 bases from J, with 11 bases between. Germline CDR1 is MNHNY and CDR2 is SVGAGI (reference sequence). In nucleotides, the CDR3 is TGTGCCAGCAGCCTAAGACAGACCTACGAGCAGTACTTC. Translated, it gives CASSLRQTYEQYF.

The chain combines TRBV29-1 with TRBJ1-1; D is perhaps TRBD1 (5 bases). The CDR3 runs to 11 residues. Germline assignment: CDR1 SQVTM and CDR2 ANQGSEA. The V end lost 5 bases, the J end lost 8 bases, and 12 bases lay between the germline ends. For the CDR3, the DNA is TGCAGCGTTATAGGGGCCAGAGAAGCTTTCTTT. Translated, it gives CSVIGAREAFF.

V usage is TRBV9 and J usage is TRBJ2-7; TRBD1 matches 7 bases. Trimming removed 0 bases from V and 0 bases from J; junction bases left unmatched: 15. The length of the CDR3 is 19 residues. Germline V CDR1 and CDR2: SGDLS, YYNGEE. CDR3 DNA: TGTGCCAGCAGCGTAGGGGGCAAAAGGGACAGCCCAAACTCCTACGAGCAGTACTTC. Translating it yields CASSVGGKRDSPNSYEQYF.

J is TRBJ1-2 and V is TRBV18; maybe TRBD1 (5 bases). V was shortened by 3 bases and J by 5 bases, with 16 bases between the two germline ends. The CDR3 runs 15 residues. CDR1 is KGHSH and CDR2 is LQKENI in the germline V gene. The DNA of the CDR3 is TGTGCCAGCTCACCGGAGGGACCGGGAGGTTATGGCTACACCTTC. This encodes CASSPEGPGGYGYTF.

V usage is TRBV6-6 and J usage is TRBJ1-3, with D possibly TRBD1 on 5 matching bases. There are 16 residues in the CDR3. Germline V gene data show CDR1 as MNHNY and CDR2 as SVGAGI (reference sequence). The V gene lost 2 bases and the J gene lost 1 base, with 12 bases spanning the gap. The CDR3 region has the DNA TGTGCCAGCAGTTACCGCAGGGCGGAATCTGGAAACACCATATATTTT. Its translation: CASSYRRAESGNTIYF.

The V call is TRBV7-3, the J call TRBJ2-2, with 14 positions matching TRBD2. This CDR3 comprises 15 residues. V shed 5 bases, J shed 9 bases, and the junction held 5 bases outside the gene matches. The germline V gene encodes CDR1 SGHTA and CDR2 FQGTGA. DNA of the CDR3: TGTGCCAGCAGCCAAGGACTAGCGGGGGGCCGGGAGCTGTTTTTT. The encoded protein is CASSQGLAGGRELFF.

This sequence joins TRBV9 and TRBJ2-5; 11 bases match TRBD2. With 4 bases clipped from V and 5 bases from J, the junction kept 10 bases outside the gene matches. The CDR3 runs 16 residues. Germline lookup yields CDR1 SGDLS and CDR2 YYNGEE. The CDR3 spells CASSYGSGRAGETQYF. In DNA form, the CDR3 reads TGTGCCAGCAGCTACGGTAGCGGGAGGGCCGGGGAGACCCAGTACTTC.

The chain recombines TRBV13 with TRBJ1-1, with D possibly TRBD1 on 6 matching bases. The V gene's germline CDR1 is PRHDT and CDR2 FYEKMQ (reference sequence). The V gene lost 5 bases and the J gene lost 6 bases, with 19 bases spanning the gap. This CDR3 has 15 residues. The CDR3 is CASSLRGARSPEAFF. CDR3 nucleotides: TGTGCCAGCAGCCTACGGGGGGCACGGTCGCCTGAAGCTTTCTTT.

The V call is TRBV30, the J call TRBJ1-5; D is perhaps TRBD1 (5 bases). Germline V lookup: CDR1 GTSNPN, CDR2 SVGIG (reference sequence). The CDR3 is 13 residues long. V was pared by 3 bases and J by 4 bases, with 10 bases between. CDR3 region: CAWSPGTNQPQHF. In DNA form, the CDR3 reads TGTGCCTGGAGCCCAGGGACTAATCAGCCCCAGCATTTT.

There are a few counts of this clone. The chain uses TRBV4-1 and TRBJ1-2; tentative D call: TRBD1 (5 bases). The germline V and J ends were trimmed by 1 base and 8 bases, with 14 bases remaining between them. The CDR3 is 14 residues long. The V gene's germline CDR1 is MGHRA and CDR2 YSYEKL. Here the CDR3 reads CASSQAPRGEGYTF. The CDR3 region has the DNA TGCGCCAGCAGCCAAGCCCCCCGGGGGGAAGGCTACACCTTC.

The chain couples TRBV24-1 to TRBJ2-3, with a weak D call TRBD2 (6 bases). CDR3 length: 17 residues. CDR1 and CDR2 from the germline V gene are KGHDR and SFDVKD. V was clipped by 1 base and J by 0 bases, with 13 bases between them. The CDR3: CATSDLRRGASTDTQYF. The CDR3 nucleotides are TGTGCCACCAGTGATTTAAGGAGGGGAGCTAGCACAGATACGCAGTATTTT.

This clone was observed once. The chain carries TRBV11-3 and TRBJ2-1; 7 bases are a match to TRBD2. This CDR3 comprises 15 residues. Trimming removed 1 base from V and 4 bases from J; junction bases left unmatched: 4. Germline V gene sequence: CDR1 SGHNT, CDR2 YENEEA. The CDR3: CASSLGTRGYNEQFF. The CDR3 nucleotides are TGTGCCAGCAGCTTAGGGACTAGGGGTTACAATGAGCAGTTCTTC.

This sequence joins TRBV6-4 and TRBJ2-3; TRBD2 aligns across 12 bases. The CDR3 contains 18 residues. Trimming cost V 6 bases and J 0 bases; bases outside gene matches: 10. Germline values: CDR1 MRHNA, CDR2 SNTAGT. The CDR3 nucleotides read TGTGCCAGCAGGAAACGCTACGGACTAGCGGGAAGCACAGATACGCAGTATTTT. Translated: CASRKRYGLAGSTDTQYF.

The CDR3 protein is CASTREGYSPLHF. DNA of the CDR3: TGTGCCAGCACCCGGGAAGGTTATTCACCCCTCCACTTT. This chain uses TRBV5-6 with TRBJ1-6; D unclear. Germline V gene lookup returns CDR1 SGHDT and CDR2 YYEEEE. The CDR3 extends over 13 amino acids. With 6 bases removed from V and 8 bases from J, the gap between germline ends came to 12 bases.

The chain has TRBV7-9 and TRBJ1-2; the D is unclear. The germline V gene encodes CDR1 SEHNR and CDR2 FQNEAQ (reference sequence). The CDR3 loop spans 11 amino acids. The V and J ends lost 2 bases and 7 bases respectively, with 5 bases between them. The CDR3 DNA reads TGTGCCAGCAGCTTATACTCTGGCTACACCTTC. This sequence encodes CASSLYSGYTF. Using reference TRBV7-9 and TRBJ1-2 for the parts outside the CDR3, the full variable domain is DTGVSQNPRHKITKRGQNVTFRCDPISEHNRLYWYRQTLGQGPEFLTYFQNEAQLEKSRLLSDRFSAERPKGSFSTLEIQRTEQGDSAMYLCASSLYSGYTFGSGTRLTVV.

The chain combines TRBV5-5 with TRBJ1-6; D perhaps matches TRBD1 (6 bases). Deletions cut 0 bases from V and 7 bases from J, with 14 bases between. The germline V gene has CDR1 SGHKS and CDR2 YYEKEE (reference sequence). This CDR3 has 16 residues. The CDR3 sequence is CASSLGPGGGNSPLHF. CDR3 nucleotides: TGTGCCAGCAGCTTGGGTCCTGGGGGCGGGAATTCACCCCTCCACTTT.